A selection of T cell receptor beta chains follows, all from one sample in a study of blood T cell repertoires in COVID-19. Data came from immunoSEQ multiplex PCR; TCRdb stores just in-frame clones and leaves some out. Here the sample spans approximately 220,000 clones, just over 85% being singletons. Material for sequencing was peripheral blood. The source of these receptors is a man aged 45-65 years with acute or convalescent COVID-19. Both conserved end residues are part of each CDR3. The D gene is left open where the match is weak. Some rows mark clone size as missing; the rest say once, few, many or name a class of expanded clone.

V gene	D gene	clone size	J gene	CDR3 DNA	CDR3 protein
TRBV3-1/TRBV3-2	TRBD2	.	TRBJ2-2	TGTGCCAGCAGCCAGGGACTAGCGGGGGCGATCGGGGAGCTGTTTTTT	CASSQGLAGAIGELFF
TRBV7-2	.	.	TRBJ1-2	TGTGCCAGCAGCTTAGAGACAGCAACTAACTATGGCTACACCTTC	CASSLETATNYGYTF
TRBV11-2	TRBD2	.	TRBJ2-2	TGTGCCAGCAGCTCTCCCCTGGGCGGGGGGACCTCGAACACCGGGGAGCTGTTTTTT	CASSSPLGGGTSNTGELFF
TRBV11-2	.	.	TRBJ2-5	TGTGCCAGCGGGGAGACCCAAGAGACCCAGTACTTC	CASGETQETQYF
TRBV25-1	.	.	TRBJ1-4	TGTGCCAGCAGTGAATTTACAGGGAGTGAAAAACTGTTTTTT	CASSEFTGSEKLFF
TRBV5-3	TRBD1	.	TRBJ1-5	TGTGCCAGAAAGGACAGGGAGGGGGTATATAGCAATCAGCCCCAGCATTTT	CARKDREGVYSNQPQHF
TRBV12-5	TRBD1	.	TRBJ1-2	TGTGCTAGTGGTTTGCCGGGACAGGACTACCGGCGGGGCTATGGCTACACCTTC	CASGLPGQDYRRGYGYTF
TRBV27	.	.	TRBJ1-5	TGTGCCAGCAGTTTGGGGGGGGACCAGCCCCAGCATTTT	CASSLGGDQPQHF
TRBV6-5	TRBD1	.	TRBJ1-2	TGTGCCAGCAGCGCTAATCACAGGGGGAACTATGGCTACACCTTC	CASSANHRGNYGYTF
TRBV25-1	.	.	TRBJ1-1	TGTGCCAGCAGTGAATTCGGGAACACTGAAGCTTTCTTT	CASSEFGNTEAFF
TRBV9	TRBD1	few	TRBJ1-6	TGTGCCAGCAGCGCGTCACAGGGGTACCATTCACCCCTCCACTTT	CASSASQGYHSPLHF
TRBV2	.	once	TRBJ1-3	TGTGCCAGCAGTGAAGGGAACCCAGGCTCTGGAAACACCATATATTTT	CASSEGNPGSGNTIYF
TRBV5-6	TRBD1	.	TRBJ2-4	TGTGCCAGCAGGCGGGACAGGGTTGACGTTCAGTACTTC	CASRRDRVDVQYF